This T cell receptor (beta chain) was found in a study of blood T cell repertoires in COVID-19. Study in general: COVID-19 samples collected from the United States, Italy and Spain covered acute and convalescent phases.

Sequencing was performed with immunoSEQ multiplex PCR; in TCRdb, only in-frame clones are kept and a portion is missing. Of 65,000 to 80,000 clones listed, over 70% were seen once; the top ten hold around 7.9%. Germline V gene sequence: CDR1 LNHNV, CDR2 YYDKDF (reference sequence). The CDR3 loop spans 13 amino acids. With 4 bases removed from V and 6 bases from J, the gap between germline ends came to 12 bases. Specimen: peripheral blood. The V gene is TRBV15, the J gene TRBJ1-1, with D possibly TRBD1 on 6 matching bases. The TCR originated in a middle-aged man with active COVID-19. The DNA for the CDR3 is TGTGCCACCAGCAAAGACCGACAGGCTGAAGCTTTCTTT. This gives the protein CATSKDRQAEAFF.